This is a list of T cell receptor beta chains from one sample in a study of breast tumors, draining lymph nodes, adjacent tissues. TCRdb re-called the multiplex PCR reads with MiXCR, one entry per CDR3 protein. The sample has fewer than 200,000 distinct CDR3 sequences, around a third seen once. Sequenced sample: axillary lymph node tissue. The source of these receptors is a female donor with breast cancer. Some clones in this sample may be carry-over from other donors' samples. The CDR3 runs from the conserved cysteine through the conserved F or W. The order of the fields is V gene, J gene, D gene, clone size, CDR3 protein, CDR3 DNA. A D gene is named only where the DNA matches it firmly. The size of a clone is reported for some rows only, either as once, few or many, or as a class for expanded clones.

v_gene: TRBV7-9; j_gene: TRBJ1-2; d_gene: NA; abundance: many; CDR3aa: CASSLAVGHYGYTF; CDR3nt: TGTGCCAGCAGCTTAGCTGTAGGGCACTATGGCTACACCTTC
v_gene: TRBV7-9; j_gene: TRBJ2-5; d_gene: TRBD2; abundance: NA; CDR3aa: CASSHTGTSGGSGTQYF; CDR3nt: TGTGCCAGCAGCCACACCGGGACTAGCGGAGGGAGTGGGACCCAGTACTTC
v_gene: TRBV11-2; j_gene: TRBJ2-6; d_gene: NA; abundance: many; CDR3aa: CASSVRESGANVLTF; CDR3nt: TGTGCCAGCAGCGTACGGGAATCTGGGGCCAACGTCCTGACTTTC
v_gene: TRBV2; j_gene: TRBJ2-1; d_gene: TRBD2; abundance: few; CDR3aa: CASSLAGAVNEQFF; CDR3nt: TGTGCCAGCAGCCTAGCGGGAGCTGTCAATGAGCAGTTCTTC
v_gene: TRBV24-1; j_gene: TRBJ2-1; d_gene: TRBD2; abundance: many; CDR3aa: CATSDPLAGEQFF; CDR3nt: TGTGCCACCAGTGACCCCCTAGCGGGGGAGCAGTTCTTC
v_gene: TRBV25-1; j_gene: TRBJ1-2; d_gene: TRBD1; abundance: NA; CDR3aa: CASSAKTGGYGYTF; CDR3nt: TGTGCCAGCAGTGCGAAGACAGGGGGCTATGGCTACACCTTC
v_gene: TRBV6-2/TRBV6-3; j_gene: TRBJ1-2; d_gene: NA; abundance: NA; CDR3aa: CASSTLLTGTNYGYTF; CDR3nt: TGTGCCAGCAGTACGCTCCTGACAGGCACCAACTATGGCTACACCTTC
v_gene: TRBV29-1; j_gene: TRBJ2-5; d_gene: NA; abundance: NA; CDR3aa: CSVGTGGTNEKLFFGSGTQYF; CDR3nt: NA
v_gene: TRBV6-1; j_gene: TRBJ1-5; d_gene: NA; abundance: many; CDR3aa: CASSEQRASNQPQHF; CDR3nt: TGTGCCAGCAGTGAACAGCGGGCCAGTAATCAGCCCCAGCATTTT
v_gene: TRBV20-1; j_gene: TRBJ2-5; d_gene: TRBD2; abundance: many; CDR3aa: CSASGSGRAVTQYF; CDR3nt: TGCAGTGCTAGCGGTAGCGGGAGGGCCGTGACCCAGTACTTC
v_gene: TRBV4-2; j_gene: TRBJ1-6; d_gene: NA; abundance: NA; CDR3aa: CASSQAERGSPLHF; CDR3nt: TGTGCCAGCAGCCAGGCCGAGCGGGGTTCACCCCTCCACTTT
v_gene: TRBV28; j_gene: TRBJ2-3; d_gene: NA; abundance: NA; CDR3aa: CASSFVGFSTDTQYF; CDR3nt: TGTGCCAGCAGTTTTGTCGGCTTTAGCACAGATACGCAGTATTTT